This T cell receptor (beta chain) was documented in a study of T cells in Graves' hyperthyroidism and ophthalmopathy. RNA transcripts yielded amplified TCR beta CDR3 regions. The HTBI primer set drove a first-round RT-PCR of the TCR CDR3. MiXCR was run by TCRdb on the multiplex PCR reads, yielding one entry per CDR3 protein. The sample includes hundreds of thousands of distinct CDR3 sequences, 14% seen only once; the top ten take about 9.4%. The V end lost 5 bases, the J end lost 8 bases, and 18 bases lay between the germline ends. The germline CDR1 and CDR2 sequences are MNHEY and SVGEGT. The CDR3 totals 14 residues. Together with thyroid ultrasound, orbital computed tomography, serum thyroxine and TRAb, clinical symptoms were used for diagnoses. This clonotype was seen ten or more times.

The TCR comes from a woman aged 18-29 years with Graves' hyperthyroidism. V gene TRBV6-2 or TRBV6-3 combines with J gene TRBJ1-2; D gene ambiguous. Sequences were obtained from blood. The CDR3 sequence: CASSRPPGMFGYTF. The CDR3 DNA follows: TGTGCCAGCAGTCGGCCCCCGGGTATGTTCGGCTACACCTTC.